The subject of this entry is one T cell receptor (beta chain). The data were obtained in a study of blood T cell repertoires in COVID-19. V shed 0 bases and J shed 4 bases, with 10 bases lying between them. Germline values: CDR1 SGHRS, CDR2 YFSETQ. The CDR3 length is 14 residues. Study members were between about 18 and 89 years old and lived in over 20 US regions. The method was immunoSEQ multiplex PCR; TCRdb's version includes in-frame clones alone and lacks a portion of them. The table lists some 260,000 clones, 87% of them singletons. Material for sequencing was PBMCs or T cells enriched from blood (not recorded which). The clonotype was recovered from a woman aged 25 to 39 with acute COVID-19. The chain employs TRBV5-1 and TRBJ1-1; no reliable D call. The CDR3 protein is CASSLEVPGTEAFF. DNA of the CDR3: TGCGCCAGCAGCTTGGAGGTACCGGGCACTGAAGCTTTCTTT.